The rows below give T cell receptor beta chains drawn from one sample of a study of early T cells in non-severe SARS-CoV-2 infection. TCRdb re-called the 5' RACE reads through MiXCR, storing one row per CDR3 protein. The repertoire includes about 30,000 distinct CDR3 sequences, around 6% of them detected once, and around 25% sits in the top ten. Input material: whole blood. These receptors all come from an adult who was a healthcare worker with PCR-confirmed SARS-CoV-2 infection or an uninfected control (not recorded which). Each CDR3 is given with its conserved first and last residue. D genes are given only for firm matches. Clone size, where shown, is once, few, many, or a class for clones that have expanded.

length: 12
size: .
V: TRBV24-1
D: .
J: TRBJ2-4
DNA: TGTGCCACCAGTGATTTTATGAACATTCAGTACTTC
CDR3: CATSDFMNIQYF

length: 13
size: .
V: TRBV30
D: TRBD1
J: TRBJ1-5
DNA: TGTGCCTGGAGTAAGGCAGGGGGTCAGCCCCAGCATTTT
CDR3: CAWSKAGGQPQHF

length: 14
size: .
V: TRBV7-2
D: .
J: TRBJ2-4
DNA: TGTGCCAGCAGCCGTACCTTAGCCAAAAACATTCAGTACTTC
CDR3: CASSRTLAKNIQYF

length: 12
size: many
V: TRBV20-1
D: .
J: TRBJ2-1
DNA: TGCAGTGCCCGAGTGACGTTTAATGAGCAGTTCTTC
CDR3: CSARVTFNEQFF

length: 14
size: few
V: TRBV4-3
D: .
J: TRBJ2-4
DNA: TGCGCCAGCAGCCAATCCGGGGGCCGGGACATTCAGTACTTC
CDR3: CASSQSGGRDIQYF

length: 15
size: few
V: TRBV6-1
D: TRBD1
J: TRBJ1-6
DNA: TGTGCCAGCAGTGACCGGGACAGGGGTTATTCACCCCTCCACTTT
CDR3: CASSDRDRGYSPLHF

length: 16
size: many
V: TRBV3-1
D: TRBD2
J: TRBJ2-7
DNA: TGTGCCAGCAGCCAAGACGAGACTAGCCTGGGTTACGAGCAGTACTTC
CDR3: CASSQDETSLGYEQYF

length: 15
size: many
V: TRBV6-6
D: .
J: TRBJ2-3
DNA: TGTGCCAGCAGTCTGACAGGAGGTGGCACAGATACGCAGTATTTT
CDR3: CASSLTGGGTDTQYF

length: 13
size: many
V: TRBV28
D: .
J: TRBJ1-3
DNA: TGTGCCAGCGGCCTATACTCTGGAAACACCATATATTTT
CDR3: CASGLYSGNTIYF

length: 14
size: many
V: TRBV19
D: TRBD1
J: TRBJ1-2
DNA: TGTGCCAGTAGTCCTCGGGGGACAGTCTATGGCTACACCTTC
CDR3: CASSPRGTVYGYTF

length: 18
size: many
V: TRBV10-3
D: TRBD2
J: TRBJ2-1
DNA: TGTGCCATCAGTGAAAGGACTAGCGGGGGGGCACGGAGGAATGAGCAGTTCTTC
CDR3: CAISERTSGGARRNEQFF

length: 15
size: many
V: TRBV10-3
D: TRBD2
J: TRBJ2-7
DNA: TGTGCCATCAGTGAGCCGGGACTAGAGGTTTACGAGCAGTACTTC
CDR3: CAISEPGLEVYEQYF

length: 16
size: .
V: TRBV2
D: .
J: TRBJ2-4
DNA: TGTGCCAGCAGTGAAACCGCCTATCGAGCCAAAAACATTCAGTACTTC
CDR3: CASSETAYRAKNIQYF

length: 12
size: many
V: TRBV20-1
D: .
J: TRBJ2-3
DNA: TGCAGTGCTAGAGAGAGCACAGATACGCAGTATTTT
CDR3: CSARESTDTQYF

length: 16
size: few
V: TRBV28
D: TRBD1
J: TRBJ2-5
DNA: TGTGCCAGCAGGACCCAGGGGGCCCAGGGACAAGAGACCCAGTACTTC
CDR3: CASRTQGAQGQETQYF

length: 15
size: many
V: TRBV5-6
D: TRBD2
J: TRBJ2-1
DNA: TGTGCCAGCAGCCCCCGGCGCGGGAGGGGTAATGAGCAGTTCTTC
CDR3: CASSPRRGRGNEQFF

length: 15
size: medium-sized
V: TRBV7-2
D: .
J: TRBJ2-1
DNA: TGTGCCAGCAACTTACGACTCGACCCCTACAATGAGCAGTTCTTC
CDR3: CASNLRLDPYNEQFF

length: 13
size: many
V: TRBV20-1
D: .
J: TRBJ1-1
DNA: TGCAGTGCGTGGGACACCTTGAACACTGAAGCTTTCTTT
CDR3: CSAWDTLNTEAFF